Listed below are T cell receptor beta chains from one sample, sequenced in a study of T cell responses to AZD1222 COVID-19 vaccine. The assay was immunoSEQ multiplex PCR, and TCRdb's table has in-frame clones only and misses some. The sample lists about 40,000 clones, approximately 88% seen once, with 18% in the top ten. The material sequenced was peripheral blood, taken 28 days after the second AZD1222 dose. The origin of the receptors is an adult who received the AZD1222 COVID-19 vaccine. The CDR3 runs from the conserved cysteine through the conserved F or W. The D gene is left open where the match is weak. Rows may omit the clone size; those that give it use once, few, many or a size class.

J gene: TRBJ1-4; V gene: TRBV10-2; clone size: -; D gene: TRBD1; CDR3 DNA: TGCGCCAGCAGAACAGGGGGCTTATATGAAAAACTGTTTTTT; CDR3 protein: CASRTGGLYEKLFF
J gene: TRBJ2-7; V gene: TRBV4-1; clone size: -; D gene: -; CDR3 DNA: TGCGCCAGCAGCCAAGGGATCGGATCCTACGAGCAGTACTTC; CDR3 protein: CASSQGIGSYEQYF
J gene: TRBJ2-1; V gene: TRBV11-3; clone size: -; D gene: TRBD2; CDR3 DNA: TGTGCCAGCAGCGCATCGGGGGGTAGCGGGTACAATGAGCAGTTCTTC; CDR3 protein: CASSASGGSGYNEQFF
J gene: TRBJ2-1; V gene: TRBV1; clone size: -; D gene: -; CDR3 DNA: TGCACCAGCAGCCAAGATTTAGGACAGGGGACTGTCTCCTACAATGAGCAGTTCTTC; CDR3 protein: CTSSQDLGQGTVSYNEQFF
J gene: TRBJ1-5; V gene: TRBV6-6; clone size: once; D gene: -; CDR3 DNA: TGTGCCAGCACCCCCACTCCCGGGGGTAGGCAGCCCCAGCATTTT; CDR3 protein: CASTPTPGGRQPQHF
J gene: TRBJ2-5; V gene: TRBV7-9; clone size: few; D gene: TRBD1; CDR3 DNA: TGTGCCACCCTGTCGGGGACAGCATTCCAAGAGACCCAGTACTTC; CDR3 protein: CATLSGTAFQETQYF
J gene: TRBJ2-7; V gene: TRBV7-8; clone size: -; D gene: -; CDR3 DNA: TGTGCCAGCAGCCAAGGTGTGTACGAGCAGTACTTC; CDR3 protein: CASSQGVYEQYF
J gene: TRBJ2-7; V gene: TRBV5-3; clone size: -; D gene: -; CDR3 DNA: TGTGCCAGAAGCCGTCCCCAGGGGCACTACGAGCAGTACTTC; CDR3 protein: CARSRPQGHYEQYF
J gene: TRBJ1-1; V gene: TRBV28; clone size: -; D gene: -; CDR3 DNA: TGTGCCAGTCCCCCGTCGGGACAATTGAACACTGAAGCTTTCTTT; CDR3 protein: CASPPSGQLNTEAFF
J gene: TRBJ2-7; V gene: TRBV5-6; clone size: -; D gene: TRBD2; CDR3 DNA: TGTGCCAGCAGCGCCACAATTTTGGGGGGGTTTACCCACGAGCAGTACTTC; CDR3 protein: CASSATILGGFTHEQYF
J gene: TRBJ1-2; V gene: TRBV5-6; clone size: -; D gene: TRBD1; CDR3 DNA: TGTGCCAGCAGCTCTGGACAGGGGTCCCGGGCTGGCTATGGCTACACCTTC; CDR3 protein: CASSSGQGSRAGYGYTF
J gene: TRBJ1-6; V gene: TRBV27; clone size: -; D gene: -; CDR3 DNA: TGTGCCAGCAGTTTATCGGAGGACCCCAATTCACCCCTCCACTTT; CDR3 protein: CASSLSEDPNSPLHF
J gene: TRBJ1-1; V gene: TRBV6-5; clone size: -; D gene: -; CDR3 DNA: TGTGCCAGCAGGAGGGTACCGGACACTGAAGCTTTCTTT; CDR3 protein: CASRRVPDTEAFF
J gene: TRBJ2-3; V gene: TRBV10-3; clone size: few; D gene: TRBD1; CDR3 DNA: TGTGCCATACGGGACAGGGGATGGGATACGCAGTATTTT; CDR3 protein: CAIRDRGWDTQYF